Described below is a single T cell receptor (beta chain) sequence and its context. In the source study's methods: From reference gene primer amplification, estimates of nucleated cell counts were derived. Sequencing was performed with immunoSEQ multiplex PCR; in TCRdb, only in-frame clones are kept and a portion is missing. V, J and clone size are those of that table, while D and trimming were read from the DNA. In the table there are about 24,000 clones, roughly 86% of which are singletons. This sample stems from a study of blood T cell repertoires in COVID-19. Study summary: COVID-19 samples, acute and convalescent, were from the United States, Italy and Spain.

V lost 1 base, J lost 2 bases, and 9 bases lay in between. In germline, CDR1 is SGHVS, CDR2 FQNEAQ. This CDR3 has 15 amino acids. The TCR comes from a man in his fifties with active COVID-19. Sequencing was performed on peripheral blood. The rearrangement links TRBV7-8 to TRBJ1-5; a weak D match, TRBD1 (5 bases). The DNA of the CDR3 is TGTGCCAGCAGCTTAGTTGGGGGGGGCAATCAGCCCCAGCATTTT. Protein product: CASSLVGGGNQPQHF.